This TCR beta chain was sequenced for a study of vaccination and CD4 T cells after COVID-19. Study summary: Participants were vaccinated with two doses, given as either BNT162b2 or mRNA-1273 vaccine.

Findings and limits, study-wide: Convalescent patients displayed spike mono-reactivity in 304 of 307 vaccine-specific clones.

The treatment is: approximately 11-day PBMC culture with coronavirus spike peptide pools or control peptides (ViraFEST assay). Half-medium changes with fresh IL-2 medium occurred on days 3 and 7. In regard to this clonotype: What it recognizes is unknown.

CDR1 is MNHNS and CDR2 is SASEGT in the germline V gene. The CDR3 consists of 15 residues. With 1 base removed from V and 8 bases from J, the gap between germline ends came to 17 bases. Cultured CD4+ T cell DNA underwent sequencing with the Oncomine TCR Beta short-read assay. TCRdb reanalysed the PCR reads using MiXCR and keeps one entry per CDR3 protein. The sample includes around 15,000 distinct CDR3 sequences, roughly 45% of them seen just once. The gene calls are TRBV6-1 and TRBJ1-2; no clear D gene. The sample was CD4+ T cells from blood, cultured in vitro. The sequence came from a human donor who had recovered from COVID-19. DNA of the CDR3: TGTGCCAGCAGTGAAGGTCACGGAAGGATAGGAGGCTACACCTTC. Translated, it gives CASSEGHGRIGGYTF.